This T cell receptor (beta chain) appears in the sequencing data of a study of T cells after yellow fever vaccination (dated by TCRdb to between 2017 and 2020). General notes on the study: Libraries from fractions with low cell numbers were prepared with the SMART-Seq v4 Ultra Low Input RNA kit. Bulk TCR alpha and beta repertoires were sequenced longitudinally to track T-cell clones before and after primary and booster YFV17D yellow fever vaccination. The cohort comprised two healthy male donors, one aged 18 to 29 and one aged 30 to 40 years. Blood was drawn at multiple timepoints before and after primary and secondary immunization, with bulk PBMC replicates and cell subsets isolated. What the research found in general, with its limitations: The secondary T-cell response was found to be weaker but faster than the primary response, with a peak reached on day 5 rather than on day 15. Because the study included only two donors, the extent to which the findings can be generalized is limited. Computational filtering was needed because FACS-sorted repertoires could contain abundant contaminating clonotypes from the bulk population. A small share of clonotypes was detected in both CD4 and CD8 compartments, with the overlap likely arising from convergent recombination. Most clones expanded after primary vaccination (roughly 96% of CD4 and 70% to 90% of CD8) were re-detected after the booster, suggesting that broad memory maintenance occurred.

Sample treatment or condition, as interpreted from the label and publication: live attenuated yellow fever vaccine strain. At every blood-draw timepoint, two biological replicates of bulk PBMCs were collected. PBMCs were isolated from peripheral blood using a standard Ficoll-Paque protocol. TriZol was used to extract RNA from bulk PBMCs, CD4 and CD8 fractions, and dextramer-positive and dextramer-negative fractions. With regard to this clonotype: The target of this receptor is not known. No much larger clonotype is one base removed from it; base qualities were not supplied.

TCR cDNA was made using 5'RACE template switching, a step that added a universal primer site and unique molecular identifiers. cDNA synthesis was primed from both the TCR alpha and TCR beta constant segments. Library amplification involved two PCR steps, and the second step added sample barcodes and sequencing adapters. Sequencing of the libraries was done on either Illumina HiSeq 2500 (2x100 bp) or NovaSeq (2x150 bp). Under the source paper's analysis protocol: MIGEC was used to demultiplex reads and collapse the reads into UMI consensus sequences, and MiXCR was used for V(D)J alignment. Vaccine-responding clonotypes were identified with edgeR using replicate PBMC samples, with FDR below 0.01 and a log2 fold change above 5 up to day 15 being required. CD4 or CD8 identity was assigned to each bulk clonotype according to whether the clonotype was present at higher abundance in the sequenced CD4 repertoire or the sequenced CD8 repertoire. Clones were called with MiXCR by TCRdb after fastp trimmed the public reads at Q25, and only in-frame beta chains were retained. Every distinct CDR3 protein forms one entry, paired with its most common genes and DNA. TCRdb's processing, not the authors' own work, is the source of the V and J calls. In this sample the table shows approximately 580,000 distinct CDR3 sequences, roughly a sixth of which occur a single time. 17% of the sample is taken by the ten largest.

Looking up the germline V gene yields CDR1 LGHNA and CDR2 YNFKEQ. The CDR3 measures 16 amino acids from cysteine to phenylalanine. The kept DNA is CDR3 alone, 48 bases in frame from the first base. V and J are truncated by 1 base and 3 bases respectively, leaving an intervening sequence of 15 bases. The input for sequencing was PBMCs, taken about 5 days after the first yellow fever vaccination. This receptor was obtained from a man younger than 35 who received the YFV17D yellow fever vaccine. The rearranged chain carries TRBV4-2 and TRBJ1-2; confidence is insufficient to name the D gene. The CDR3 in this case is CASSQGTTRVDYGYTF. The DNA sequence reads TGTGCCAGCAGCCAAGGAACAACGAGGGTGGACTATGGCTACACCTTC.